Listed below are T cell receptor beta chains from one sample, sequenced in a study of OX40 agonist ivuxolimab in advanced cancers. The method was immunoSEQ multiplex PCR; TCRdb's version includes in-frame clones alone and lacks a portion of them. The sample yields tens of thousands of clones, about 85% seen once. Source: CD4+ or CD8+ T cells sorted from blood, taken in a trial of the OX40 agonist ivuxolimab. The receptors were gathered from an adult with an advanced solid tumor such as melanoma, head and neck, liver or kidney cancer. The CDR3 runs from the conserved cysteine through the conserved F or W. A D gene is named only where the DNA matches it firmly. Part of the rows lack a size; the others show once, few, many or a class for expanded clones.

d_gene,v_gene,len,abundance,j_gene,CDR3aa,CDR3nt
TRBD2,TRBV2,15,-,TRBJ2-1,CARQQRTRAYNEQFF,TGTGCCCGCCAGCAGCGGACTAGAGCCTACAATGAGCAGTTCTTC
TRBD1,TRBV27,15,-,TRBJ1-5,CASSLGTGGGQPQHF,TGTGCCAGCAGTTTAGGGACAGGGGGGGGTCAGCCCCAGCATTTT
-,TRBV6-6,16,-,TRBJ1-6,CASSSTKGHYNSPLHF,TGTGCCAGCAGTTCTACTAAGGGTCATTATAATTCACCCCTCCACTTT
-,TRBV2,17,once,TRBJ2-5,CASSGAVGGFRQETQYF,TGTGCCAGCAGTGGTGCCGTAGGAGGGTTTCGTCAAGAGACCCAGTACTTC
-,TRBV6-5,13,once,TRBJ1-1,CASSYDGGTEAFF,TGTGCCAGCAGTTACGACGGGGGAACTGAAGCTTTCTTT
-,TRBV15,13,few,TRBJ2-1,CATSRGRTVEQFF,TGTGCCACCAGCAGAGGGCGGACTGTAGAGCAGTTCTTC
-,TRBV10-3,13,-,TRBJ1-1,CAISELQYTEAFF,TGTGCCATCAGTGAACTCCAGTATACTGAAGCTTTCTTT
-,TRBV7-8,14,-,TRBJ2-2,CASSLGGDTGELFF,TGTGCCAGCAGCTTAGGGGGGGACACCGGGGAGCTGTTTTTT
-,TRBV27,15,-,TRBJ1-1,CASSFIDKSGTEAFF,TGTGCCAGCAGTTTTATCGACAAGTCAGGGACTGAAGCTTTCTTT
TRBD1,TRBV29-1,14,-,TRBJ2-7,CSVVQGQGAYEQYF,TGCAGCGTTGTTCAGGGACAGGGCGCCTACGAGCAGTACTTC
TRBD1,TRBV6-6,15,-,TRBJ1-3,CASSRGTVTGNTIYF,TGTGCCAGCAGCCGAGGGACAGTTACTGGAAACACCATATATTTT
-,TRBV7-9,14,-,TRBJ2-3,CARGPRDSTDTQYF,TGTGCCAGAGGGCCCCGGGACAGCACAGATACGCAGTATTTT
-,TRBV2,13,once,TRBJ2-7,CASMAGRSYEQYF,TGTGCCAGCATGGCGGGACGCTCCTACGAGCAGTACTTC